These 8 T cell receptor beta chains were all obtained from the same sample, sequenced in a study of beta chain features in type 1 diabetes. The whole isolated RNA underwent reverse transcription, so sequencing captured expressed TCRB transcripts. Data came from immunoSEQ multiplex PCR; TCRdb stores just in-frame clones and leaves some out. The sample has under 300,000 clones; about 25% are singletons. The material sequenced was central memory CD4+ T cells from blood. The receptors derive from a man aged 30-40 years in good health.

The rearrangement uses TRBV7-2 and TRBJ1-2; D unclear. Germline V lookup: CDR1 SGHTA, CDR2 FQGNSA. The length of the CDR3 is 14 residues. V lost 5 bases to trimming and J lost 3 bases, with 13 bases between them. CDR3: CASSADPVYYGYTF. In DNA form, the CDR3 reads TGTGCCAGCAGCGCCGACCCGGTGTACTATGGCTACACCTTC.

This sequence joins TRBV7-2 and TRBJ1-1; no firm D call. V was cut by 5 bases and J by 0 bases, with 7 bases left in between. The CDR3 runs to 13 residues. CDR1 is SGHTA, CDR2 FQGNSA, per germline. CDR3 in DNA: TGTGCCAGCAGCCCCCACATGAACACTGAAGCTTTCTTT. Residues: CASSPHMNTEAFF.

Turning to this clone: This clone may be a read error of a much larger clone one base away. This chain joins TRBV7-2 and TRBJ2-2; D ambiguous. Trimming stripped 5 bases from V and 0 bases from J, with 1 base between. Germline assignment: CDR1 SGHTA and CDR2 FQGNSA. The CDR3 is made up of 12 amino acids. As DNA, the CDR3 is TGTGCCAGCAGCCCGAACACCGGGGAGCTGTTTTTT. Its protein product is CASSPNTGELFF.

The V gene is TRBV5-4, the J gene TRBJ2-5; D possibly matches TRBD1 or TRBD2 (5 bases each). The CDR3 contains 14 residues. In germline, CDR1 is SGHNT, CDR2 YYREEE (reference sequence). Trimming pared 3 bases from V and 5 bases from J, leaving 14 bases between. DNA for the CDR3: TGTGCCAGCAGCTGGGACGGCCAAAGGGAGACCCAGTACTTC. Its protein product is CASSWDGQRETQYF.

Here the CDR3 reads CASSVEPGGRLSSYNSPLHF. CDR3 DNA: TGTGCCAGCAGCGTAGAGCCGGGCGGGCGACTAAGCTCCTATAATTCACCCCTCCACTTT. The chain employs TRBV9 and TRBJ1-6; D call uncertain. This CDR3 region has 20 residues. The V end lost 0 bases, the J end lost 0 bases, and 19 bases lay between the germline ends. Germline CDR1 and CDR2: SGDLS and YYNGEE.

This clone was found a few times. The chain has TRBV25-1 and TRBJ1-1, with 7 bases lining up with TRBD1. CDR3 size: 13 residues. The V segment lost 6 bases and the J segment 10 bases; nucleotides outside the gene matches: 11. Germline V gives CDR1 MGHDK, CDR2 SYGVNS. The CDR3 is CASSADNQGVAFF. CDR3 coding DNA: TGTGCCAGCAGCGCTGATAATCAGGGGGTAGCTTTCTTT.

The chain uses TRBV5-6 and TRBJ2-1; D call uncertain. Germline V lookup: CDR1 SGHDT, CDR2 YYEEEE. This CDR3 spans 16 amino acids. Trimming took 1 base from V and 0 from J, leaving 11 bases between them. The CDR3 DNA sequence: TGTGCCAGCAGCTTGTACTACTCGAGCTCCTACAATGAGCAGTTCTTC. Translation gives CASSLYYSSSYNEQFF.

The V gene is TRBV5-1, the J gene TRBJ1-2; D is perhaps TRBD1 (5 bases). Trimming removed 4 bases at V and 7 bases at J, with 11 bases between. The CDR3 spans 12 residues. Germline V gives CDR1 SGHRS, CDR2 YFSETQ. The CDR3 nucleotides read TGCGCCAGCAGCCGGGACCTGACTGGCTACACCTTC. It specifies CASSRDLTGYTF.